This TCR beta chain was identified during a study of blood T cell repertoires in COVID-19. Study at large: Sources were T cells, B-cell-depleted T cells, or PBMCs; the material itself was cDNA or gDNA.

The V and J ends lost 2 bases and 4 bases respectively, with 9 bases between them. The germline V gene encodes CDR1 SGHRS and CDR2 YFSETQ. This CDR3 is built from 13 residues. Repertoires were generated with immunoSEQ multiplex PCR, while TCRdb's copy carries only in-frame clones and drops some. The sample records 70,000 or so clones, around 89% being singletons. This sequence joins TRBV5-1 and TRBJ1-2; D unclear. The TCR sequence derives from a woman older than 75 with active COVID-19. The source material was peripheral blood. This CDR3 is CASSFGHLYGYTF. CDR3 in DNA: TGCGCCAGCAGCTTTGGCCACCTCTATGGCTACACCTTC. The variable domain in full, completed from reference TRBV5-1 and TRBJ1-2, reads KAGVTQTPRYLIKTRGQQVTLSCSPISGHRSVSWYQQTPGQGLQFLFEYFSETQRNKGNFPGRFSGRQFSNSRSEMNVSTLELGDSALYLCASSFGHLYGYTFGSGTRLTVV.